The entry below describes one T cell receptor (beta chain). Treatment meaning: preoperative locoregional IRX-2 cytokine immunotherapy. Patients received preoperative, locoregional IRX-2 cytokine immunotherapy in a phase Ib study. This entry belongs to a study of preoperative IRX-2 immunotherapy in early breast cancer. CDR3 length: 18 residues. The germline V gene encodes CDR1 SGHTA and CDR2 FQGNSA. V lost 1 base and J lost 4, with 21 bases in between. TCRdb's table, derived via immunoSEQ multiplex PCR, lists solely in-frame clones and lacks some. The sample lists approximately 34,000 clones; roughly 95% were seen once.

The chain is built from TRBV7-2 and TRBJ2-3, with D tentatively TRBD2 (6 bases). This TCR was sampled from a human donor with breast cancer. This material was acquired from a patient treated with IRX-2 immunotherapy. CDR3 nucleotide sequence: TGTGCCAGCAGCTTAGGACCCTCCACCTGGGAGGCAGCAGATACGCAGTATTTT. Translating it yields CASSLGPSTWEAADTQYF.